Each of the 7 T cell receptor beta chains below was sequenced from the same sample in a study of cytomegalovirus exposure and HLA in healthy donors. In the PCR, 60 Vbeta and 13 Jbeta primers were used. Method: immunoSEQ multiplex PCR; TCRdb's copy keeps in-frame clones and lacks some. This table holds approximately 150,000 clones, over 75% found once. Input material: PBMCs. The receptors derive from a woman aged 25 to 45 in good health and CMV-seronegative.

As DNA, the CDR3 is TGTGCCAGCAGCAGACTCCTTTTGTGGGTGGATGAAAAACTGTTTTTT. Protein product: CASSRLLLWVDEKLFF. The J gene is TRBJ1-4, the V gene TRBV7-6; D call uncertain. CDR3 length: 16 residues. The V end was cut by 5 bases, the J end by 6 bases, with 19 bases between. The germline V gene has CDR1 SGHVS and CDR2 FNYEAQ.

This sequence joins TRBV5-1 and TRBJ2-5; tentatively, D is TRBD1 (6 bases). V was clipped by 3 bases and J by 1 base, with 16 bases between them. CDR3 length equals 16 residues. In germline, CDR1 is SGHRS, CDR2 YFSETQ. The CDR3 sequence: CASSSTTGKTQETQYF. The CDR3 DNA follows: TGCGCCAGCAGCTCAACGACAGGCAAGACCCAAGAGACCCAGTACTTC.

This clone has a handful of counts. This rearrangement joins TRBV4-1 to TRBJ2-2; 8 bases fit TRBD1. Germline CDR1 is MGHRA and CDR2 is YSYEKL. There are 16 residues in the CDR3. V lost 1 base, J lost 6 bases, and 7 bases stayed unmatched. The CDR3 DNA reads TGCGCCAGCAGCCAAGGGACAGGGCTTGGCGCCGGGGAGCTGTTTTTT. This codes for CASSQGTGLGAGELFF.

This chain links TRBV7-3 with TRBJ2-1; D unclear. The CDR3 consists of 13 residues. Trimming removed 3 bases at V and 7 bases at J, with 10 bases between. The germline V gene encodes CDR1 SGHTA and CDR2 FQGTGA. The CDR3 loop is CASSFSRINEQFF. CDR3 DNA: TGTGCCAGCAGCTTCTCCAGAATAAATGAGCAGTTCTTC. Full variable domain (rest looked up from reference TRBV7-3 and TRBJ2-1): GAGVSQTPSNKVTEKGKYVELRCDPISGHTALYWYRQSLGQGPEFLIYFQGTGAADDSGLPNDRFFAVRPEGSVSTLKIQRTERGDSAVYLCASSFSRINEQFFGPGTRLTVL.

This clone has just a few counts. The J gene is TRBJ1-4, the V gene TRBV4-1; D is perhaps TRBD1 (6 bases). Trimming took 1 base from V and 7 from J, leaving 19 bases between them. The CDR3 runs to 17 residues. Germline V gene sequence: CDR1 MGHRA, CDR2 YSYEKL. The CDR3 here is CASSQAGNPRGGEKLFF. CDR3 nucleotide sequence: TGCGCCAGCAGCCAAGCGGGTAACCCCAGGGGCGGTGAAAAACTGTTTTTT.

This rearrangement joins TRBV5-1 to TRBJ2-2, with 11 bases fitting TRBD2. There are 14 residues in the CDR3. CDR1 SGHRS and CDR2 YFSETQ come from the germline V gene. V dropped 6 bases and J dropped 8; count of bases not matched to a gene: 6. CDR3 loop: CASKLAGVGGELFF. Here the CDR3 DNA reads TGCGCCAGCAAACTAGCGGGAGTAGGTGGGGAGCTGTTTTTT.

The gene calls are TRBV7-3 and TRBJ2-7; TRBD2 matches at 11 bases. Trimming removed 5 bases from V and 4 bases from J; junction bases left unmatched: 13. This CDR3 region has 17 residues. Germline CDR1 is SGHTA and CDR2 is FQGTGA. The CDR3 nucleotides read TGTGCCAGCAGCCCCAGGCCTCTAGCGGGGGGACCATACGAGCAGTACTTC. Its translation: CASSPRPLAGGPYEQYF.